This T cell receptor beta chain was captured by sequencing in a study of T cells after posttransplantation cyclophosphamide. Sequencing used immunoSEQ multiplex PCR; TCRdb keeps in-frame clones, though not all of them. Here the sample spans 3,000 to 4,000 clones, about four fifths being singletons. Study-wide findings and caveats: Tissue-infiltrating T cells from skin or gut overlapped little with blood T cells. After PTCy, TRB diversity resembled that of CNI/methotrexate controls. Later post-transplant blood repertoires were often dominated by donor CD8+ memory clones.

This CDR3 is 15 amino acids long. Germline V lookup: CDR1 WNHNN, CDR2 SYGVQD (reference sequence). V was clipped by 2 bases and J by 6 bases; unmatched bases: 3. Controls had myeloablative marrow grafts with methotrexate and calcineurin inhibitor, sampled at 1 year. Details on this clone: Its antigen is still unknown.

Sequenced material: PBMCs, taken after allogeneic stem cell transplant with calcineurin inhibitor and methotrexate. This chain links TRBV10-1 with TRBJ2-1; 11 bases map to TRBD1. The receptor was isolated from a female patient aged 45-60 years who received an allogeneic stem cell transplant from an unrelated donor, was CMV-positive, and had acute and chronic GVHD. Some of the T cells might come from the graft donor. The CDR3 DNA follows: TGCGCCAGCAGTGAGACCGGGACAGGGGGCAATGAGCAGTTCTTC. Protein sequence: CASSETGTGGNEQFF.